The 14 T cell receptor beta chains in this list originate from one sample, sequenced in a study of blood T cell repertoires in COVID-19. The data were produced by immunoSEQ multiplex PCR, yet TCRdb's version contains in-frame clones alone and is incomplete. Seen here are under 250,000 clones, around four fifths observed once, and the top ten hold around 8.7%. Sequencing input: peripheral blood. Receptors originate from a woman aged 50 to 60 with acute or convalescent COVID-19.

The V call is TRBV27, the J call TRBJ2-7, with 10 bases that match TRBD2. Germline V gives CDR1 MNHEY, CDR2 SMNVEV (reference sequence). This CDR3 region has 15 residues. The junction had 7 bases not matched to a gene; V was cut back by 5 bases and J by 3 bases. The CDR3 loop reads CASSSIAGGYYEQYF. For the CDR3, the DNA is TGTGCCAGCAGTAGTATAGCGGGAGGTTACTACGAGCAGTACTTC.

V gene TRBV7-2 combines with J gene TRBJ1-2; 9 positions agree with TRBD1. Germline lookup yields CDR1 SGHTA and CDR2 FQGNSA. This CDR3 is built from 14 residues. With 1 base clipped from V and 4 bases from J, the junction kept 1 base outside the gene matches. The CDR3: CASSLVGQGYGYTF. In DNA form, the CDR3 reads TGTGCCAGCAGCTTAGTGGGACAGGGCTATGGCTACACCTTC.

The chain joins TRBV3-1 (or the pseudogene TRBV3-2) to TRBJ1-3, with D uncertain. The V end lost 4 bases, the J end lost 2 bases, and 9 bases lay between the germline ends. CDR1 LGHDT and CDR2 YNNKEL come from the germline V gene (reference sequence). The CDR3 sequence is 14 residues long. The chain's CDR3 is CASSRGRPGNTIYF. CDR3 bases: TGTGCCAGCAGCCGCGGGAGGCCTGGAAACACCATATATTTT.

The V call is TRBV15, the J call TRBJ2-3; perhaps TRBD1 as D (6 bases). This CDR3 region has 15 residues. From germline, CDR1 is LNHNV and CDR2 YYDKDF (reference sequence). Trimming took 0 bases from V and 7 from J, leaving 14 bases between them. The CDR3 loop reads CATSREVGRGYTQYF. The CDR3 DNA is TGTGCCACCAGCAGAGAGGTGGGCAGGGGATATACGCAGTATTTT.

The V and J genes are TRBV18 and TRBJ2-2; the D gene is possibly TRBD1 (5 bases). The germline CDR1 and CDR2 sequences are KGHSH and LQKENI. This CDR3 has 15 residues. V lost 6 bases to trimming and J lost 4 bases, with 15 bases between them. Here the CDR3 DNA reads TGTGCCAGCTCGGACCAAGGGGCCCGCACCGGGGAGCTGTTTTTT. Translating gives CASSDQGARTGELFF.

The rearrangement joins TRBV27 to TRBJ2-3; 7 nucleotides agree with TRBD2. Germline values: CDR1 MNHEY, CDR2 SMNVEV (reference sequence). The J segment lost 3 bases and the V segment lost 3 bases, leaving 9 bases of the junction unmatched. The CDR3 sequence is 16 residues long. CDR3: CASSFMREWGTDTQYF. The CDR3 DNA follows: TGTGCCAGCAGTTTTATGCGGGAGTGGGGGACAGATACGCAGTATTTT.

The chain combines TRBV5-4 with TRBJ2-5, with 9 bases matching TRBD2. With V trimmed by 5 bases and J by 5 bases, 7 bases remained unmatched. The CDR3 extends over 14 amino acids. In germline, CDR1 is SGHNT, CDR2 YYREEE (reference sequence). CDR3 in DNA: TGTGCCAGCAGAAACGGGACTAGCTTCGAGACCCAGTACTTC. Its translation: CASRNGTSFETQYF.

The chain has TRBV30 and TRBJ2-2, with D possibly matching TRBD2 (6 bases). Between the trimmed V and J ends, which lost 4 bases and 2 bases, there was a span of 11 bases. This CDR3 has 14 residues. Germline CDR1 and CDR2: GTSNPN and SVGIG (reference sequence). The CDR3 DNA reads TGTGCCTGGACCGGCGGACTAAACACCGGGGAGCTGTTTTTT. This gives the protein CAWTGGLNTGELFF.

The V call is TRBV4-1, the J call TRBJ1-3; 8 nucleotides line up with TRBD1. Per germline, CDR1 MGHRA and CDR2 YSYEKL. The CDR3 runs 15 residues. V lost 2 bases to trimming and J lost 2 bases; unmatched junction nucleotides: 2. CDR3 DNA: TGCGCCAGCAGCCAAACGGACAGGGCTGGAAACACCATATATTTT. Encoded protein: CASSQTDRAGNTIYF.

This clone was detected a few times. In DNA, the CDR3 is TGTGCCAGCAGTTTTGGGGGACTGCTGAACTCTGGAAACACCATATATTTT. The encoded protein is CASSFGGLLNSGNTIYF. The chain joins TRBV28 to TRBJ1-3; a weak D match, TRBD1 (5 bases). CDR1 is MDHEN and CDR2 is SYDVKM in the germline V gene. This CDR3 region has 17 residues. Trimming pared 3 bases from V and 0 bases from J, leaving 15 bases between. The complete variable domain, with remaining parts taken from reference TRBV28 and TRBJ1-3, reads DVKVTQSSRYLVKRTGEKVFLECVQDMDHENMFWYRQDPGLGLRLIYFSYDVKMKEKGDIPEGYSVSREKKERFSLILESASTNQTSMYLCASSFGGLLNSGNTIYFGEGSWLTVV.

The genes are TRBV28 and TRBJ2-7; 16 bases map to TRBD2. V gave up 1 base and J gave up 0 bases; unmatched junction bases: 9. Germline V gives CDR1 MDHEN, CDR2 SYDVKM. The CDR3 loop spans 20 amino acids. The CDR3 loop reads CASSLYYSGLAGGPSYEQYF. The DNA of the CDR3 is TGTGCCAGCAGTTTATATTATTCGGGACTAGCGGGAGGGCCCTCCTACGAGCAGTACTTC.

This chain links TRBV5-1 with TRBJ2-5; D call uncertain. The V and J ends lost 0 bases and 4 bases respectively, with 10 bases between them. In germline, CDR1 is SGHRS, CDR2 YFSETQ. There are 14 residues in the CDR3. In DNA form, the CDR3 reads TGCGCCAGCAGCTTGGCCGAGCTGAGAGAGACCCAGTACTTC. This codes for CASSLAELRETQYF.

The CDR3 is CASSQTGGTTDTQYF. The DNA of the CDR3 is TGCGCCAGCAGCCAGACAGGGGGTACCACAGATACGCAGTATTTT. V gene TRBV5-1 combines with J gene TRBJ2-3; 9 bases fit TRBD1. The CDR3 has 15 amino acids. Germline CDR1 reads SGHRS; CDR2 reads YFSETQ. V dropped 4 bases and J dropped 2; count of bases not matched to a gene: 5.

The chain combines TRBV5-4 with TRBJ2-5; perhaps TRBD2 as D (7 bases). The CDR3 spans 14 residues. The V end lost 9 bases, the J end lost 4 bases, and 19 bases lay between the germline ends. Germline V gives CDR1 SGHNT, CDR2 YYREEE (reference sequence). CDR3 sequence reads: CATQFGGQGETQYF. For the CDR3, the DNA is TGTGCCACCCAATTCGGGGGGCAGGGAGAGACCCAGTACTTC.